Shown below are 21 T cell receptor beta chains from a single sample sequenced in a study of cytomegalovirus exposure and HLA in healthy donors (dated by TCRdb to about 2017). Receptor libraries were prepared by the immunoSEQ multiplex PCR assay. For the multiplex PCR, a mixture combining 60 forward primers for TCR Vbeta segments and 13 reverse primers for TCR Jbeta segments was used. TCRdb retrieved this table from immuneACCESS and kept in-frame rearrangements only. Not all clones are present; in checked studies, unresolved V genes account for under half, and no reason is known for the remainder. The sample data list roughly 140,000 clones, and roughly three quarters of these were observed just once. The ten largest clones represent around 4.2% of the sample. Sample: PBMCs. The receptor set was obtained from a man in his 60s in good health and CMV-seronegative.

The rearrangement uses TRBV5-1 and TRBJ2-7; 7 bases agree with TRBD2. Trimming cost V 0 bases and J 7 bases; bases outside gene matches: 7. This CDR3 has 14 residues. The germline V gene encodes CDR1 SGHRS and CDR2 YFSETQ. This chain's CDR3 is CASSLAGSGGEQYF. Here the CDR3 DNA reads TGCGCCAGCAGCTTGGCCGGTTCCGGGGGGGAGCAGTACTTC.

The chain uses TRBV2 and TRBJ1-6; TRBD1 might be the D (6 bases). The length of the CDR3 is 14 residues. V was pared by 7 bases and J by 8 bases, with 15 bases between. Germline-derived CDR1 and CDR2 are SNHLY and FYNNEI. CDR3 sequence (DNA): TGTGCCAGCACTCTTGGGGGGGCTGATTCACCCCTCCACTTT. Translating gives CASTLGGADSPLHF.

The CDR3 here is CAWSLGGASSYNEQFF. The CDR3 nucleotides read TGTGCCTGGAGTCTGGGTGGAGCTAGCTCCTACAATGAGCAGTTCTTC. This sequence joins TRBV30 and TRBJ2-1; D not certain. V lost 2 bases, J lost 0 bases, and 14 bases lay in between. This CDR3 has 16 residues. CDR1 GTSNPN and CDR2 SVGIG come from the germline V gene (reference sequence).

The chain is built from TRBV28 and TRBJ2-7, with TRBD2 as a possible D gene (5 bases). Germline CDR1 MDHEN, CDR2 SYDVKM. CDR3 length equals 15 residues. V lost 4 bases and J lost 0, with 13 bases in between. CDR3 loop: CASSSPTGSSYEQYF. The CDR3 DNA follows: TGTGCCAGCAGTTCCCCGACGGGAAGCTCCTACGAGCAGTACTTC.

V and J are TRBV10-1 and TRBJ2-3, with 8 positions matching TRBD2. The CDR3 is made up of 14 amino acids. In germline, CDR1 is WNHNN, CDR2 SYGVQD (reference sequence). J gave up 6 bases and V 6 bases, and 8 bases lay outside the gene matches. CDR3: CASRWTSPLDTQYF. The CDR3 region has the DNA TGCGCCAGCAGATGGACTAGCCCCTTGGATACGCAGTATTTT.

CDR3 coding DNA: TGCGCCAGCAGCCCTCGACAGGGAGTGTTCGAAAAACTGTTTTTT. Protein: CASSPRQGVFEKLFF. The chain carries TRBV5-1 and TRBJ1-4, with 7 bases that match TRBD1. Germline V lookup: CDR1 SGHRS, CDR2 YFSETQ. The CDR3 runs 15 residues. V lost 4 bases and J lost 8; bases outside the gene matches: 11.

The genes are TRBV30 and TRBJ2-1, with TRBD2 matching 7 bases. Looked up from germline, CDR1 is GTSNPN and CDR2 is SVGIG (reference sequence). The CDR3 has 17 residues. V trimming: 1 base; J trimming: 2 bases; junction bases outside the gene matches: 11. The CDR3 reads CAWSGAGWVNAYNEQFF. The CDR3 DNA sequence: TGTGCCTGGAGTGGAGCGGGGTGGGTGAACGCCTACAATGAGCAGTTCTTC.

The gene calls are TRBV27 and TRBJ1-5; 10 bases map to TRBD1. The CDR3 extends over 17 amino acids. CDR1 MNHEY and CDR2 SMNVEV come from the germline V gene (reference sequence). The V segment lost 3 bases and the J segment 6 bases; nucleotides outside the gene matches: 11. In nucleotides, the CDR3 is TGTGCCAGCAGTTTTTCTTGGACAGGGGGTTCGGGTCAGCCCCAGCATTTT. Protein sequence: CASSFSWTGGSGQPQHF.

This clone appeared a single time. The CDR3 coding sequence is TGTGCCAGCGGAATCCGGGACAGGGGTCAGACAGATACGCAGTATTTT. It codes for CASGIRDRGQTDTQYF. This chain links TRBV5-6 with TRBJ2-3, with 10 bases fitting TRBD1. Per the germline V gene, CDR1 is SGHDT and CDR2 is YYEEEE. CDR3 size: 16 residues. Trimming took 7 bases from V and 3 from J; bases not matched to a gene: 11. The full variable domain, its missing parts supplied by reference TRBV5-6 and TRBJ2-3, is DAGVTQSPTHLIKTRGQQVTLRCSPKSGHDTVSWYQQALGQGPQFIFQYYEEEERQRGNFPDRFSGHQFPNYSSELNVNALLLGDSALYLCASGIRDRGQTDTQYFGPGTRLTVL.

This sequence joins TRBV29-1 and TRBJ2-5; TRBD1 agrees at 12 bases. V shed 7 bases and J 4 bases; nucleotides not matched to a gene: 7. The CDR3 loop spans 14 amino acids. Germline V gives CDR1 SQVTM, CDR2 ANQGSEA. The CDR3 DNA is TGCAGCGCCTGGGACAGGGGGCGAGGAGAGACCCAGTACTTC. This translates into CSAWDRGRGETQYF.

This rearrangement joins TRBV2 to TRBJ1-5; 10 positions agree with TRBD1. CDR3 size: 18 residues. V gave up 0 bases and J gave up 12 bases; unmatched junction bases: 17. Germline CDR1 and CDR2: SNHLY and FYNNEI. CDR3 coding DNA: TGTGCCAGCAGTGAAGCGGCGTTCGGCCGGGACAGGGGACGTCGCCAGCATTTT. Amino acid sequence: CASSEAAFGRDRGRRQHF.

This clone has more than one count but fewer than ten. The genes are TRBV28 and TRBJ1-5; TRBD1 might be the D (6 bases). V lost 3 bases to trimming and J lost 2 bases, with 11 bases between them. Germline CDR1 reads MDHEN; CDR2 reads SYDVKM. This CDR3 is 15 amino acids long. The CDR3 region has the DNA TGTGCCAGCAGTTTGTGGGGGGGCGGCAATCAGCCCCAGCATTTT. Protein: CASSLWGGGNQPQHF.

The rearrangement uses TRBV7-2 and TRBJ2-3; TRBD2 matches at 8 bases. The CDR3 extends over 14 amino acids. The V gene end was trimmed by 5 bases and the J gene end by 6 bases; junction bases not matched to a gene: 7. Germline V CDR1 and CDR2: SGHTA, FQGNSA. CDR3 residues: CASSVGGGQDTQYF. The CDR3 DNA reads TGTGCCAGCAGCGTCGGGGGGGGCCAGGATACGCAGTATTTT.

Comment on this clone: Distinct nucleotide sequences in the sample also encode this CDR3. This chain links TRBV27 with TRBJ1-5; unclear D gene. Germline lookup yields CDR1 MNHEY and CDR2 SMNVEV (reference sequence). The CDR3 is made up of 14 amino acids. With 3 bases removed from V and 4 bases from J, the gap between germline ends came to 10 bases. In nucleotides, the CDR3 is TGTGCCAGCAGTTTTGGTCAGGTAAATCAGCCCCAGCATTTT. Its translation: CASSFGQVNQPQHF.

This clone showed up just a few times. The rearrangement links TRBV9 to TRBJ2-3, with 7 bases that match TRBD2. CDR3 length equals 14 residues. Trimming at V came to 7 bases and at J to 6 bases, leaving 11 bases not matched to a gene. Germline CDR1 is SGDLS and CDR2 is YYNGEE. CDR3 amino acids: CASPGLAAPDTQYF. In DNA form, the CDR3 reads TGTGCCAGCCCTGGGCTAGCGGCTCCTGATACGCAGTATTTT. Full variable domain (rest looked up from reference TRBV9 and TRBJ2-3): DSGVTQTPKHLITATGQRVTLRCSPRSGDLSVYWYQQSLDQGLQFLIQYYNGEERAKGNILERFSAQQFPDLHSELNLSSLELGDSALYFCASPGLAAPDTQYFGPGTRLTVL.

V is TRBV15 and J is TRBJ2-2; possible D gene TRBD2, 5 bases. This CDR3 region has 16 residues. Germline CDR1 is LNHNV and CDR2 is YYDKDF (reference sequence). V was cut by 0 bases and J by 3 bases, with 11 bases left in between. The CDR3: CATSREGAVYTGELFF. The CDR3 bases are TGTGCCACCAGCAGAGAGGGAGCGGTGTACACCGGGGAGCTGTTTTTT.

The chain combines TRBV19 with TRBJ1-5, with a tentative D call TRBD1 (5 bases). This CDR3 spans 17 amino acids. Trimming shortened V by 3 bases and J by 0 bases, and 15 bases separated the two germline ends. From germline, CDR1 is LNHDA and CDR2 SQIVND (reference sequence). The CDR3 spells CASSIGGAGYSNQPQHF. The CDR3, as DNA: TGTGCCAGTAGTATTGGGGGAGCGGGGTATAGCAATCAGCCCCAGCATTTT.

This sequence joins TRBV5-1 and TRBJ1-4; unclear D gene. CDR1 is SGHRS, CDR2 YFSETQ, per germline. V was pared by 5 bases and J by 0 bases, with 8 bases between. This CDR3 is built from 14 residues. The CDR3 sequence: CASRLETTNEKLFF. The CDR3 nucleotides are TGCGCCAGCAGGTTAGAGACAACTAATGAAAAACTGTTTTTT.

The V gene is TRBV19, the J gene TRBJ2-1; 12 bases fit TRBD2. With V trimmed by 7 bases and J by 4 bases, 5 bases remained unmatched. Per germline, CDR1 LNHDA and CDR2 SQIVND (reference sequence). The CDR3 spans 15 residues. The CDR3 bases are TGTGCCAGTAAGGCGACTAGCGGGGGTTACAATGAGCAGTTCTTC. This gives the protein CASKATSGGYNEQFF.

As regards this clone: A read error may account for a junction end that differs from germline. V usage is TRBV15 and J usage is TRBJ1-5, with 11 bases that match TRBD1. There are 15 residues in the CDR3. CDR1 is LNHNV, CDR2 YYDKDF, per germline (reference sequence). CDR3 bases: TGTGCCGTTCAAACCGGGACAGGGGGAAATCGGCCCCAGCATTTT. Encoded protein: CAVQTGTGGNRPQHF.

The chain links TRBV7-2 to TRBJ2-3; possibly TRBD2 for D (6 bases). V dropped 1 base and J dropped 3 bases, with 11 bases sitting between them. Germline V gene data show CDR1 as SGHTA and CDR2 as FQGNSA. The CDR3 has 15 amino acids. The CDR3 region is CASSLDRTITDTQYF. Here the CDR3 DNA reads TGTGCCAGCAGCTTAGACCGGACTATAACAGATACGCAGTATTTT.